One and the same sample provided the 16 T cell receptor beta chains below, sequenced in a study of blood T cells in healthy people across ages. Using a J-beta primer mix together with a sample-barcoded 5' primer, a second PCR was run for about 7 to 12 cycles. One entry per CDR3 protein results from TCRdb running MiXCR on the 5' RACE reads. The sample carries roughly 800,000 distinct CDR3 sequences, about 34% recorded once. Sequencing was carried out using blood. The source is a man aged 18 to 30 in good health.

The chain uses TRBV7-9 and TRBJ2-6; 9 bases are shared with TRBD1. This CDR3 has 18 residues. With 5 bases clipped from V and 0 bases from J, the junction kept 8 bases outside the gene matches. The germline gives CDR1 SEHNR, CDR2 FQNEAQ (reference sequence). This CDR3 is CASSLGQGKYSGANVLTF. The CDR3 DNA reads TGTGCCAGCAGCCTTGGACAGGGGAAATACTCTGGGGCCAACGTCCTGACTTTC.

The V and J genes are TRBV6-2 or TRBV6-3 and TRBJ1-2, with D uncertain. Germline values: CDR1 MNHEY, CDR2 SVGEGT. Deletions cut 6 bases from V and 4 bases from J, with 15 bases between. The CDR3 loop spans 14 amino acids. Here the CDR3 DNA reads TGTGCCAGCAGACCCCCAGCGGGAGCCTATGGCTACACCTTC. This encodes CASRPPAGAYGYTF.

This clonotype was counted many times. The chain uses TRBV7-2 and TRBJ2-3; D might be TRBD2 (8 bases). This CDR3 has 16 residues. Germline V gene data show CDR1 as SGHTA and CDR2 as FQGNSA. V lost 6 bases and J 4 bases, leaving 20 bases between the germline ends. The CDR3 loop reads CASSKGGGRMADTQYF. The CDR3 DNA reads TGTGCCAGCAGTAAAGGGGGCGGGAGGATGGCAGATACGCAGTATTTT.

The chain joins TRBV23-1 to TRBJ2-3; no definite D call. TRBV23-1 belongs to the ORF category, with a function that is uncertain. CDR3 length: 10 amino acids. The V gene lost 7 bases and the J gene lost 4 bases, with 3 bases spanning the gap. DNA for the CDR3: TGCGCCAGCAATCCAGATACGCAGTATTTT. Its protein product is CASNPDTQYF.

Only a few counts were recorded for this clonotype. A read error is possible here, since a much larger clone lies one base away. CDR3 coding DNA: TGCAGCGTTGAACTCAGCAAGACCGCAGATACGCAGTATTTT. Encoded protein: CSVELSKTADTQYF. The V call is TRBV29-1, the J call TRBJ2-3; unclear D gene. Germline V gene sequence: CDR1 SQVTM, CDR2 ANQGSEA. CDR3 length: 14 amino acids. The V gene lost 2 bases and the J gene lost 4 bases, with 13 bases spanning the gap.

CDR3 coding DNA: TGTGCCAGCAGTTTGGGCTCCCGGGGAGATGAGCAGTACTTC. It yields the protein CASSLGSRGDEQYF. V and J are TRBV28 and TRBJ2-5; D might be TRBD2 (5 bases). The CDR3 contains 14 residues. Germline V lookup: CDR1 MDHEN, CDR2 SYDVKM. V was cut by 3 bases and J by 11 bases, with 19 bases left in between.

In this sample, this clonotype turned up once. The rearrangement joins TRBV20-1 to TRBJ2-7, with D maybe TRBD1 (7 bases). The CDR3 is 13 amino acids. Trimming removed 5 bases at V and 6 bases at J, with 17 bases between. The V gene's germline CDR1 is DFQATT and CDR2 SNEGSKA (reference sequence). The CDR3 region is CSAGTAGGLEQYF. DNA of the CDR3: TGCAGTGCTGGCACGGCAGGGGGGCTCGAGCAGTACTTC.

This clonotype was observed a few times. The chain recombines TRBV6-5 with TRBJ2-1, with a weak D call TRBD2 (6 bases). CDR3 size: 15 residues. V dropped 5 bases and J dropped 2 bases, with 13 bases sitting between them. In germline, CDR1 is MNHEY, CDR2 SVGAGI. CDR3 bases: TGTGCCAGCAGTAAGCCGGGACTGGCCTACAATGAGCAGTTCTTC. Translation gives CASSKPGLAYNEQFF.

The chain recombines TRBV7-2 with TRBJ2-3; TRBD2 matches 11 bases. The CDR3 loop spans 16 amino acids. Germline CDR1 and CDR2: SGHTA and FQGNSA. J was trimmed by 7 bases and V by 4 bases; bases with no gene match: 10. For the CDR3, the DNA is TGTGCCAGCAGCTCGGCAGGGACTAGCGGCTCATATACGCAGTATTTT. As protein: CASSSAGTSGSYTQYF.

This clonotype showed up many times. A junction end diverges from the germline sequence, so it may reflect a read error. The DNA of the CDR3 is TGTGCTAGCAGCTTAGTCCCACCTAGCGGGGGCGACACCGGGGAGCTGTTTTTT. The encoded protein is CASSLVPPSGGDTGELFF. The gene calls are TRBV7-7 and TRBJ2-2; 10 bases are a match to TRBD2. CDR1 and CDR2 (germline): SSHAT, FNYEAQ (reference sequence). This CDR3 spans 18 amino acids.

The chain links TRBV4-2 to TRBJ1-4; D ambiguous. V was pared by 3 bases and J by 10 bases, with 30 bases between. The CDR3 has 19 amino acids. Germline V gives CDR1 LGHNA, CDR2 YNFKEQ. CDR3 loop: CASSHKYPSDGRWGGKLFF. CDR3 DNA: TGTGCCAGCAGCCACAAATATCCCTCGGACGGGCGTTGGGGAGGAAAACTGTTTTTT.

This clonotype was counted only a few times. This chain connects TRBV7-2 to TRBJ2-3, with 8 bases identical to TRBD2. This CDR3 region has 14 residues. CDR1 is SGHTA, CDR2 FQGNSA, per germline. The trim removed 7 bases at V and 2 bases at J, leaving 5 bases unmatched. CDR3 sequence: CASTWRGVTDTQYF. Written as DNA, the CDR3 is TGTGCCAGCACGTGGCGGGGGGTCACAGATACGCAGTATTTT.

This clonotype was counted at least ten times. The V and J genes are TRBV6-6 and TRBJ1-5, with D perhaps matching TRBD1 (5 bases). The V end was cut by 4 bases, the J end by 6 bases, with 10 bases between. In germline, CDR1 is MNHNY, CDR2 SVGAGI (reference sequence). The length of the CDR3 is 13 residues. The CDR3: CASSSGVGQPQHF. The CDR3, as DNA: TGTGCCAGCAGTTCGGGGGTAGGTCAGCCCCAGCATTTT.

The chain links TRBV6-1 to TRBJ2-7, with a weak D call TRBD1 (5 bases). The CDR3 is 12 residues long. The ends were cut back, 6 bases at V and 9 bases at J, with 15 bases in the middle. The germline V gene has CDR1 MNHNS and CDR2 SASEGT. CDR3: CASSAHQGRQYF. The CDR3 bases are TGTGCCAGCAGCGCCCATCAGGGTAGGCAGTACTTC.

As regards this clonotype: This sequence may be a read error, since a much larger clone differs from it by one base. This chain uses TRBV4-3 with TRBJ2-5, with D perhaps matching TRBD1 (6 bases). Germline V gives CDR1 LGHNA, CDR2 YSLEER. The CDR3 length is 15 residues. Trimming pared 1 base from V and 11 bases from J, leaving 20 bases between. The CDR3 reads CASSQGRPRDNEQYF. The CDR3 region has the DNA TGCGCCAGCAGCCAAGGTAGGCCCAGGGACAATGAGCAGTACTTC.

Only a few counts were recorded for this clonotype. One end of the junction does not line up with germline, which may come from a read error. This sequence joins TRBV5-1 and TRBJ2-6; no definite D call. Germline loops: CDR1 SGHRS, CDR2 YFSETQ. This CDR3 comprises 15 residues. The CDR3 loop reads CASRLGFSGANVLTF. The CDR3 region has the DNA TGCGCCAGCAGATTGGGGTTCTCTGGGGCCAACGTCCTGACTTTC. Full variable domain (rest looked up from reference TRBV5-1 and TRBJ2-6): KAGVTQTPRYLIKTRGQQVTLSCSPISGHRSVSWYQQTPGQGLQFLFEYFSETQRNKGNFPGRFSGRQFSNSRSEMNVSTLELGDSALYLCASRLGFSGANVLTFGAGSRLTVL.